This T cell receptor beta chain is from a study of T-cell memory formation after mild COVID-19. There are a few counts of this clonotype. Its target is not known. The study's findings and limits: Largely, contracting CD4+ clones fell within CM and EM, and contracting CD8+ clones within EMRA.

With 2 bases removed from V and 8 bases from J, the gap between germline ends came to 18 bases. Germline V gives CDR1 MNHEY, CDR2 SMNVEV (reference sequence). This CDR3 has 15 residues. Using its own MiXCR run on the 5' RACE reads, TCRdb lists one record per CDR3 protein. The sample holds about 39,000 distinct CDR3 sequences; 6.1% are singletons and the top ten take approximately 0.81%. The clonotype originates from an adult who had mild COVID-19 (a few samples of this study predate the infection). Cell type and time point are not known. Sequenced sample: PBMCs or a T cell subset sorted from them (not recorded which). This chain connects TRBV27 to TRBJ1-1; a possible D gene is TRBD1 (5 bases). The DNA of the CDR3 is TGTGCCAGCAGTTTAGTTATCGGGACGACTGGGGAAGCTTTCTTT. This translates into CASSLVIGTTGEAFF.